This is a list of T cell receptor beta chains from one sample in a study of CD8+CD57+ T cells in acquired aplastic anemia. One entry per CDR3 protein results from TCRdb running MiXCR on the reads. The sample yields some 150,000 distinct CDR3 sequences, about 48% seen once. Sequenced input: sorted CD4+, CD8+, or CD8+CD57+ T cells (not recorded which) from PBMCs. The source is a human donor with aplastic anemia. Each CDR3 is given with its conserved first and last residue. The D gene is left open where the match is weak. Not all rows give a size; the values are once, few, many and, for expanded clones, a class.

TRBV9	few	TRBJ2-5	.	TGTGCCAGCAGCTCCACTGTGGTAGCAAGGGAGACCCAGTACTTC	CASSSTVVARETQYF
TRBV5-1	.	TRBJ2-7	TRBD2	TGCGCCAGCAGCAGCGGGAGCGAAAACGAGCAGTACTTC	CASSSGSENEQYF
TRBV9	many	TRBJ2-6	.	TGTGCCAGCAGCACCTCAACTAGGGCTGGGGCCAACGTCCTGACTTTC	CASSTSTRAGANVLTF
TRBV19	.	TRBJ1-6	.	TGTGCCAGTATCGAATCGGGGGTCTATAATTCACCCCTCCACTTT	CASIESGVYNSPLHF
TRBV29-1	.	TRBJ1-1	TRBD1	TGCAGCGGAACAGGGGCGTTGAACACTGAAGCTTTCTTT	CSGTGALNTEAFF
TRBV10-2	.	TRBJ1-4	.	TGCGCCAGCAGTGAGTCCGGGGGAGGTGAAGAAAAACTGTTTTTT	CASSESGGGEEKLFF
TRBV19	.	TRBJ2-1	.	TGTGCCAGGAGTCAGGACGGGGGTTACAATGAGCAGTTCTTC	CARSQDGGYNEQFF
TRBV25-1	few	TRBJ2-7	TRBD2	TGTGCCAGCTTTGAGGGACTATTTACCTACGAGCAGTACTTC	CASFEGLFTYEQYF
TRBV7-2	.	TRBJ2-1	.	TGTGCCAGCAGCTTAGGGGGGGGGGGGCAGCATGAGCAGTTCTTC	CASSLGGGGQHEQFF
TRBV29-1	many	TRBJ2-1	TRBD2	TGCAGCGTTGAATGGGCCGGGGGGAACAATGAGCAGTTCTTC	CSVEWAGGNNEQFF
TRBV5-1	many	TRBJ2-1	.	TGCGCCAGCAGCTTTGCGGGGGCTGGTTCCTACAATGAGCAGTTCTTC	CASSFAGAGSYNEQFF
TRBV29-1	.	TRBJ2-7	TRBD1	TGCAGCGTGACAGGGGGGAATTTCTACGAGCAGTACTTC	CSVTGGNFYEQYF
TRBV10-3	.	TRBJ2-1	.	TGTGCCATCAAGGGCTCCTACAATGAGCAGTTCTTC	CAIKGSYNEQFF
TRBV19	.	TRBJ2-2	.	TGTGCCAGTAGTCCTCCCTTAGGGCCCGGGGAGCTGTTTTTT	CASSPPLGPGELFF
TRBV2	.	TRBJ2-1	.	TGTGCCAGCAGGAGCTCTGGCTCCTACAATGAGCAGTTCTTC	CASRSSGSYNEQFF
TRBV20-1	many	TRBJ2-2	.	TGCAGTGCTTCTATCTTCGGGGAGCTGTTTTTT	CSASIFGELFF
TRBV5-5	many	TRBJ2-7	.	TGTGCCAGCAGCTTTCAGGGTCCGAGCTCCTACGAGCAGTACTTC	CASSFQGPSSYEQYF
TRBV9	.	TRBJ1-3	.	TGTGCCAGCAGCGTATCAGGGGCTGGAAACACCATATATTTT	CASSVSGAGNTIYF
TRBV9	.	TRBJ2-3	TRBD2	TGTGCCAGCAGCGTAGACACCGGGGGGACAGATACGCAGTATTTT	CASSVDTGGTDTQYF
TRBV7-2	.	TRBJ2-7	.	TGTGCCAGCAGCCCCTCCCCCCACGAGCAGTACTTC	CASSPSPHEQYF
TRBV12-3/TRBV12-4	few	TRBJ2-3	.	TGTGCCAGCAGTTTCGGAGATACGCAGTATTTT	CASSFGDTQYF
TRBV7-2	.	TRBJ2-1	TRBD1	TGTGCCAGCAGCTCAACACGACAGGGTAGACTGAATGAGCAGTTCTTC	CASSSTRQGRLNEQFF
TRBV20-1	.	TRBJ2-6	TRBD2	TGCAGTGCTAGAGATGAGCGGGGGGGTCGGGCCAACGTCCTGACTTTC	CSARDERGGRANVLTF
TRBV7-8	many	TRBJ1-2	.	TGTGCCATCCAGGGTGTAGAGGGCTACACCTTC	CAIQGVEGYTF
TRBV2	once	TRBJ2-3	TRBD2	TGTGCCAGCAGGACTAGCTGGGTGAGAGATACGCAGTATTTT	CASRTSWVRDTQYF
TRBV11-1	.	TRBJ2-7	TRBD2	TGTGCCAGCAGCCACGCAGCGGGAGCCCCTACCTACGAGCAGTACTTC	CASSHAAGAPTYEQYF
TRBV7-6	few	TRBJ2-3	TRBD2	TGTGCCAGCAGCGGCCCGGGACTAGCGGGGCTCACAGATACGCAGTATTTT	CASSGPGLAGLTDTQYF
TRBV20-1	.	TRBJ2-7	.	TGCAGTGCTAGAGATCGAAGGTTCTCCTACGAGCAGTACTTC	CSARDRRFSYEQYF
TRBV19	.	TRBJ1-2	TRBD1	TGTGCCAGCCGATCGACAGGGGAGCCCTATGGCTACACCTTC	CASRSTGEPYGYTF
TRBV6-1	.	TRBJ2-7	.	TGTGCCAGCAGTGAAAGAGGGACAAACTCCTACGAGCAGTACTTC	CASSERGTNSYEQYF
TRBV15	.	TRBJ1-2	TRBD1	TGTGCCACCAGCAGGGCGAGGACAGGGAACTATGGCTACACCTTC	CATSRARTGNYGYTF
TRBV2	.	TRBJ2-1	.	TGTGCCAGCGACCCAGGTGGGGGCTCCTACAATGAGCAGTTCTTC	CASDPGGGSYNEQFF
TRBV2	.	TRBJ2-7	.	TGTGCCAGCATAGGACAGCCGTACTCCTACGAGCAGTACTTC	CASIGQPYSYEQYF
TRBV12-3/TRBV12-4	many	TRBJ1-2	TRBD1	TGTGCCAGCAGCCCGGGACAGGTGGCCTATGGCTACACCTTC	CASSPGQVAYGYTF
TRBV29-1	.	TRBJ1-1	TRBD1	TGCAGCACGGACAGGGGGCGAACTGAAGCTTTCTTT	CSTDRGRTEAFF
TRBV7-9	many	TRBJ1-1	.	TGTGCCAGCAGCTTAAGGACTGAAGCTTTCTTT	CASSLRTEAFF
TRBV6-4	many	TRBJ1-1	.	TGTGCCAGCAGTGACTCCGACAGAGGCACTGAAGCTTTCTTT	CASSDSDRGTEAFF
TRBV5-5	.	TRBJ2-7	.	TGTGCCAGCAGCTTGGGTGGCTTAAATTACGAGCAGTACTTC	CASSLGGLNYEQYF
TRBV7-2	many	TRBJ2-3	.	TGTGCCAGCAGCCAGTACCCCGAGGATACGCAGTATTTT	CASSQYPEDTQYF
TRBV20-1	.	TRBJ2-7	TRBD1	TGCAGTGCTCCCGGACAGGGGACCGAGCAGTACTTC	CSAPGQGTEQYF
TRBV24-1	once	TRBJ2-7	TRBD2	TGTGCCACCAGTGATTGGCGGGGGGGCGAGCAGTACTTC	CATSDWRGGEQYF
TRBV20-1	once	TRBJ1-2	TRBD1	TGCAGTGGGAGGGGGACAGGGGAATACTATAGCTATGGCTACACCTTC	CSGRGTGEYYSYGYTF
TRBV5-1	many	TRBJ2-5	TRBD1	TGCGCCAGCAGCGACTTTGACAGGGGGCTGCAAGAGACCCAGTACTTC	CASSDFDRGLQETQYF